This TCR beta chain was sequenced during a study of graft-versus-host responses after intestinal transplantation. Study context: Transplant recipients had multivisceral, liver-intestinal, or isolated intestinal grafts.

Study-level results: GvH clones occurred in recipient marrow; some first appeared in ileum or blood. Circulating GvH clones peaking coincided with falling HvG clones soon after transplant.

Repertoires were generated with immunoSEQ multiplex PCR, while TCRdb's copy carries only in-frame clones and drops some. The sample holds around 88,000 clones, over 80% seen once. The CDR3 covers 15 residues. The V gene's germline CDR1 is LGHNA and CDR2 YNFKEQ. V was shortened by 3 bases and J by 3 bases, with 15 bases between the two germline ends. As for this clone: Antigen unknown.

V is TRBV4-2 and J is TRBJ2-7, with D maybe TRBD1 (5 bases). The input for sequencing was unstimulated CD8+ T cells sorted from spleen or lymph node cells, taken before intestinal transplant. The source is a human donor who received an intestinal transplant. The CDR3 DNA reads as TGTGCCAGCAGCCACGCAGGGTCTTGCCTCTACGAGCAGTACTTC. Its translation is CASSHAGSCLYEQYF.